These T cell receptor beta chains were read from a single sample in a study of blood T cell repertoires in COVID-19. TCRdb keeps only in-frame clones here, not all; method: immunoSEQ multiplex PCR. The table lists over 70,000 clones, 70% to 90% of them singletons, with roughly 11% in the top ten. The sample taken for sequencing was peripheral blood. These receptors all stem from a man between 60 and 75 years old with COVID-19, enrolled during active disease. Both conserved end residues are part of each CDR3. Each record gives: V gene, D gene, clone size, J gene, CDR3 DNA, CDR3 protein. D genes are given only for firm matches. Expanded clones are given a class, and other clones once, few, many or no size at all.

TRBV19,NA,NA,TRBJ1-5,TGTGCCAGCCAACAGGATTTTAGCAATCAGCCCCAGCATTTT,CASQQDFSNQPQHF
TRBV28,TRBD1,few,TRBJ2-7,TGTGCCAGCAATCCGACAGGGGTCCTCTCCTACGAGCAGTACTTC,CASNPTGVLSYEQYF
TRBV2,TRBD1,NA,TRBJ2-2,TGTGCCAGCAGCCGGGACAGGCTCGACACCGGGGAGCTGTTTTTT,CASSRDRLDTGELFF
TRBV12-3/TRBV12-4,NA,once,TRBJ1-2,TGTGCCAGCAGTTTTAGGGGTTACTATGGCTACACCTTC,CASSFRGYYGYTF
TRBV3-1/TRBV3-2,NA,once,TRBJ1-2,TGTGCCAGCAGCAATCGGGACTCTTGGGGCTATGGCTACACCTTC,CASSNRDSWGYGYTF
TRBV5-1,TRBD1,NA,TRBJ2-5,TGCGCCAGCAGCTTCCGTGCAGGGGGCGGTGAGACCCAGTACTTC,CASSFRAGGGETQYF
TRBV7-3,TRBD2,NA,TRBJ2-5,TGTGCCAGCAGCTTAATACCGCGACTAGCAGGCAACCAAGAGACCCAGTACTTC,CASSLIPRLAGNQETQYF
TRBV12-5,NA,NA,TRBJ1-2,TGTGCTAGTGCCCCCCCAGCGAGCTATGGCTACACCTTC,CASAPPASYGYTF
TRBV6-5,TRBD1,NA,TRBJ1-1,TGTGCCAGCAGGGACAGGGGGCAGCGAGCTTTCTTT,CASRDRGQRAFF
TRBV11-3,NA,once,TRBJ1-1,TGTGCCAGCAGCTTCGCGCAGGGCACTGAAGCTTTCTTT,CASSFAQGTEAFF
TRBV6-5,TRBD1,few,TRBJ1-2,TGTGCCAGCAGTCCTGGGACAGGGTATGGCTACACCTTC,CASSPGTGYGYTF
TRBV7-6,NA,NA,TRBJ2-3,TGTGCCAGCAGCTTAGAGCAGGTACAGGGCACAGATACGCAGTATTTT,CASSLEQVQGTDTQYF
TRBV5-1,TRBD1,NA,TRBJ1-5,TGCGCCAGCAGCCCACAGGGGGGTGAGGCTCAGCCCCAGCATTTT,CASSPQGGEAQPQHF
TRBV3-1/TRBV3-2,NA,NA,TRBJ2-5,TGTGCCAGCAGCCAAGCGAGTGCAGGGTATGAGACCCAGTACTTC,CASSQASAGYETQYF
TRBV6-2/TRBV6-3,NA,NA,TRBJ1-4,TGTGCCAGCAGTTACGGGTTACCCTCCAGGCGGGGGATGAATGAAAAACTGTTTTTT,CASSYGLPSRRGMNEKLFF
TRBV12-5,NA,NA,TRBJ1-6,TGTGCTAGTGGTTTGGTACTCGGGGTTAGGCATTCACCCCTCCACTTT,CASGLVLGVRHSPLHF
TRBV10-1,NA,once,TRBJ2-2,TGCGCCAGCAGTTTTACTAGGAGCACCGGGGAGCTGTTTTTT,CASSFTRSTGELFF
TRBV27,NA,NA,TRBJ1-2,TGTGCCAGCAGTTCGATAGCTAACTATGGCTACACCTTC,CASSSIANYGYTF
TRBV27,TRBD1,NA,TRBJ2-7,TGTGCCAGCAGTTTCTCCGCTAGGGGACAGTCCTACGAGCAGTACTTC,CASSFSARGQSYEQYF
TRBV6-5,NA,NA,TRBJ2-3,TGTGCCGGGGGCCACACTCGCACAGATACGCAGTATTTT,CAGGHTRTDTQYF
TRBV7-2,NA,NA,TRBJ2-1,TGTGCCAGCAGCTTTCCACGGGGGGCGACTAATGAGCAGTTCTTC,CASSFPRGATNEQFF
TRBV7-9,NA,NA,TRBJ1-6,TGTGCCAGCAGCTTCCTGGAGGGAGCCCATAATTCACCCCTCCACTTT,CASSFLEGAHNSPLHF
TRBV12-3/TRBV12-4,NA,NA,TRBJ1-5,TGTGCCAGCAGCCAGACAGATCAGCCCCAGCATTTT,CASSQTDQPQHF
TRBV27,TRBD1,once,TRBJ1-5,TGTGCCAGCAGTACCCGGACAGGGGGCCGGAATCAGCCCCAGCATTTT,CASSTRTGGRNQPQHF
TRBV19,NA,NA,TRBJ1-1,TGTGCCAGCACCATCCCACAGCTAAACACTGAAGCTTTCTTT,CASTIPQLNTEAFF
TRBV24-1,NA,NA,TRBJ2-1,TGTGCCACCAGTGATACCAGGGGTAAAAATGAGCAGTTCTTC,CATSDTRGKNEQFF
TRBV29-1,TRBD1,NA,TRBJ1-1,TGCAGCGTTGAAACAGGGGGCCACACTGAAGCTTTCTTT,CSVETGGHTEAFF
TRBV10-3,NA,NA,TRBJ1-5,TGTGCCAGCCGGGGGGTACTTAATAGCAATCAGCCCCAGCATTTT,CASRGVLNSNQPQHF
TRBV24-1,NA,NA,TRBJ2-1,TGTGCCACCAGTGATCGAGGGCGTAGCTCCTACAATGAGCAGTTCTTC,CATSDRGRSSYNEQFF
TRBV19,NA,NA,TRBJ2-1,TGTGCCAGTAGTATCGGTCAGTTCAGGGATAATGAGCAGTTCTTC,CASSIGQFRDNEQFF
TRBV11-2,TRBD1,NA,TRBJ2-1,TGTGCCAGCAGATTGTGGGACAGAGAATACAATGAGCAGTTCTTC,CASRLWDREYNEQFF
TRBV3-1/TRBV3-2,NA,NA,TRBJ2-3,TGTGCCAGCAGCCAGAGAGAATCAGATACGCAGTATTTT,CASSQRESDTQYF
TRBV11-2,TRBD2,NA,TRBJ2-7,TGTGCCAGCAGCTTATTGGCGGGGGGGCCTCGCGAGCAGTACTTC,CASSLLAGGPREQYF
TRBV2,NA,NA,TRBJ1-1,TGTGCCAGCAAAACAGGGATTCTCACTGAAGCTTTCTTT,CASKTGILTEAFF
TRBV2,TRBD2,NA,TRBJ2-4,TGTGCCAGCAGCCCTCTACCCGGGGGGGTTGGCAACATTCAGTACTTC,CASSPLPGGVGNIQYF
TRBV7-2,TRBD2,NA,TRBJ2-7,TGTGCCAGCAGCCTCGCTAGCGGGGGGTACGAGCAGTACTTC,CASSLASGGYEQYF
TRBV6-5,TRBD1,NA,TRBJ2-7,TGTGCCAGCAGCCCCCGGGACAGGGACACCTACGAGCAGTACTTC,CASSPRDRDTYEQYF